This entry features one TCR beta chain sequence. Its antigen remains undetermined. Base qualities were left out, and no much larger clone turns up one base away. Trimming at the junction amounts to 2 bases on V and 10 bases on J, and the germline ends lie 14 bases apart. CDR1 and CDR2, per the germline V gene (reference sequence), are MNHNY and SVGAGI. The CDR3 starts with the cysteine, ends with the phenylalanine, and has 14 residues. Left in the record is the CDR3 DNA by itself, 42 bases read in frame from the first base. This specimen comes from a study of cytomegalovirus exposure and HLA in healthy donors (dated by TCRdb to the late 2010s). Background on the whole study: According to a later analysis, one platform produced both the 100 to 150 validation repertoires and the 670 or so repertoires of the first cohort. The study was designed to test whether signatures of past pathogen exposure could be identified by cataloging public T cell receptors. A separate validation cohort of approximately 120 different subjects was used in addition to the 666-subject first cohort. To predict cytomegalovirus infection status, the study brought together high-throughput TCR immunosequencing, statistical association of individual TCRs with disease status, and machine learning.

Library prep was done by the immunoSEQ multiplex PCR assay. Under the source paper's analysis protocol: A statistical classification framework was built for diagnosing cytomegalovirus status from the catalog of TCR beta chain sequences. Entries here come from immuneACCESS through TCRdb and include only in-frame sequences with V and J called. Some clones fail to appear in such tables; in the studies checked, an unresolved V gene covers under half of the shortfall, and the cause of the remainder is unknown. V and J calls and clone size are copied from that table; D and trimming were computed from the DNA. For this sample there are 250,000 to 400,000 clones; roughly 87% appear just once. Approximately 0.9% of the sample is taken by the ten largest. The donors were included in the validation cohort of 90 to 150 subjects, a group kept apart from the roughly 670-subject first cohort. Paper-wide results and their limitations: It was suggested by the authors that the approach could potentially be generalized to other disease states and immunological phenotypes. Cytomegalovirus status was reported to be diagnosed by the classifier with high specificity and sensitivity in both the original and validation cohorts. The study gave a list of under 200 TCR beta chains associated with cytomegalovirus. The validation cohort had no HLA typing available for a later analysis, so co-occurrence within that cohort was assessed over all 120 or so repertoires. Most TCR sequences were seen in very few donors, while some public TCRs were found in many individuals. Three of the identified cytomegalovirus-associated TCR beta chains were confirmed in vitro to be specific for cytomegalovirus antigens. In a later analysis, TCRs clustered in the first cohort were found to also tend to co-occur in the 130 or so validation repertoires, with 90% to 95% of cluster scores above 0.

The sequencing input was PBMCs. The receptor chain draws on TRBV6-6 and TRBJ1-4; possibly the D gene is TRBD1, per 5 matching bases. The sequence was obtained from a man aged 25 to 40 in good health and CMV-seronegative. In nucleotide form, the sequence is TGTGCCAGCAGTTACGAGAGGGGCGGGGGAAAACTGTTTTTT. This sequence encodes CASSYERGGGKLFF.